These 32 T cell receptor beta chains were all obtained from the same sample, sequenced in a study of cytomegalovirus exposure and HLA in healthy donors. The protocol was immunoSEQ multiplex PCR, while the TCRdb copy is restricted to in-frame clones and leaves out a portion. The table lists some 120,000 clones, approximately 90% of them singletons. Sequenced sample: PBMCs. Receptors were obtained from a woman younger than 30 in good health and CMV-seronegative.

This chain uses TRBV9 with TRBJ2-1; 7 bases map to TRBD2. CDR3 size: 16 residues. V trimming: 0 bases; J trimming: 7 bases; junction bases outside the gene matches: 10. Germline V gives CDR1 SGDLS, CDR2 YYNGEE. CDR3 sequence: CASSVGVGLEYNEQFF. The CDR3 DNA sequence: TGTGCCAGCAGCGTAGGAGTAGGACTAGAGTATAATGAGCAGTTCTTC.

The CDR3, as DNA: TGTGCCAGCAGTGAAATTAACAGGGGGAATGAAAAACTGTTTTTT. It specifies CASSEINRGNEKLFF. This chain links TRBV6-1 with TRBJ1-4; the match to TRBD1 covers 8 bases. Germline lookup yields CDR1 MNHNS and CDR2 SASEGT. The CDR3 has 15 residues. V dropped 2 bases and J dropped 5; count of bases not matched to a gene: 4.

J is TRBJ1-2 and V is TRBV5-1, with 7 positions matching TRBD1. The CDR3 loop spans 14 amino acids. Per the germline V gene, CDR1 is SGHRS and CDR2 is YFSETQ. The trim removed 3 bases at V and 4 bases at J, leaving 6 bases unmatched. This chain's CDR3 is CASSSGPGGYGYTF. CDR3 nucleotides: TGCGCCAGCAGCTCGGGTCCAGGGGGCTATGGCTACACCTTC. The entire variable domain, with the rest obtained from reference TRBV5-1 and TRBJ1-2, is as follows: KAGVTQTPRYLIKTRGQQVTLSCSPISGHRSVSWYQQTPGQGLQFLFEYFSETQRNKGNFPGRFSGRQFSNSRSEMNVSTLELGDSALYLCASSSGPGGYGYTFGSGTRLTVV.

The CDR3 region is CASSYSGLAGDTQYF. CDR3 DNA sequence: TGTGCCAGCAGTTACTCGGGGCTAGCGGGGGATACGCAGTATTTT. The rearrangement uses TRBV6-5 and TRBJ2-3; 9 bases are shared with TRBD2. The CDR3 runs 15 residues. V shed 0 bases, J shed 6 bases, and the junction held 4 bases outside the gene matches. Germline loops: CDR1 MNHEY, CDR2 SVGAGI.

The chain combines TRBV28 with TRBJ2-7; 7 bases align to TRBD2. Germline lookup yields CDR1 MDHEN and CDR2 SYDVKM. The length of the CDR3 is 13 residues. J was trimmed by 2 bases and V by 6 bases; bases with no gene match: 4. The CDR3 is CASRLALAYEQYF. The CDR3 DNA reads as TGTGCCAGCAGACTAGCGTTGGCCTACGAGCAGTACTTC.

The rearrangement links TRBV19 to TRBJ1-3; D not certain. This CDR3 has 13 residues. The germline V and J ends were trimmed by 6 bases and 4 bases, with 10 bases remaining between them. Germline values: CDR1 LNHDA, CDR2 SQIVND (reference sequence). The CDR3 DNA reads TGTGCCAGTAGCCTCGTGGAGGGAAACACCATATATTTT. This translates into CASSLVEGNTIYF.

This clone was seen once. The chain recombines TRBV5-4 with TRBJ2-7; no firm D call. Per the germline V gene, CDR1 is SGHNT and CDR2 is YYREEE (reference sequence). This CDR3 region has 13 residues. The V end lost 0 bases, the J end lost 2 bases, and 6 bases lay between the germline ends. The CDR3 DNA sequence: TGTGCCAGCAGCTTGGACGGTGCCTACGAGCAGTACTTC. Its translation: CASSLDGAYEQYF.

The gene calls are TRBV25-1 and TRBJ2-3, with D possibly being TRBD2 (7 bases). The V gene lost 2 bases and the J gene lost 1 base, with 13 bases spanning the gap. This CDR3 is built from 16 residues. CDR1 MGHDK and CDR2 SYGVNS come from the germline V gene. CDR3 in amino acids: CASSEGTGGRTDTQYF. The CDR3 DNA reads TGTGCCAGCAGTGAAGGGACGGGGGGCCGCACAGATACGCAGTATTTT. Full variable domain (missing parts from reference TRBV25-1 and TRBJ2-3): EADIYQTPRYLVIGTGKKITLECSQTMGHDKMYWYQQDPGMELHLIHYSYGVNSTEKGDLSSESTVSRIRTEHFPLTLESARPSHTSQYLCASSEGTGGRTDTQYFGPGTRLTVL.

This sequence joins TRBV19 and TRBJ2-2; D remains ambiguous. This CDR3 is built from 15 residues. The V end was cut by 2 bases, the J end by 4 bases, with 11 bases between. Germline lookup yields CDR1 LNHDA and CDR2 SQIVND (reference sequence). The CDR3 DNA is TGTGCCAGTAGTATATCACAGATAATCACCGGGGAGCTGTTTTTT. Translating gives CASSISQIITGELFF.

The CDR3 DNA follows: TGTGCCAGCAGTCCATTCCGCGGGACAGGGTATGGTCAGCCCCAGCATTTT. It specifies CASSPFRGTGYGQPQHF. The chain recombines TRBV28 with TRBJ1-5, with 9 positions matching TRBD1. Germline CDR1 reads MDHEN; CDR2 reads SYDVKM. The CDR3 is made up of 17 amino acids. The ends lost 5 bases at V and 6 bases at J; junction bases unmatched: 14.

The V and J genes are TRBV28 and TRBJ2-1; 10 nucleotides line up with TRBD1. The V and J ends lost 3 bases and 6 bases, in that order; junction bases with no gene match: 8. The CDR3 is made up of 16 amino acids. From germline, CDR1 is MDHEN and CDR2 SYDVKM. CDR3 bases: TGTGCCAGCAGTTTCTCGGGACAGGGGATCGGCAATGAGCAGTTCTTC. It codes for CASSFSGQGIGNEQFF.

The chain joins TRBV14 to TRBJ1-2, with D tentatively TRBD1 (6 bases). Germline CDR1 and CDR2: SGHDN and FVKESK. V shed 0 bases and J shed 4 bases, with 21 bases lying between them. CDR3 length: 18 amino acids. CDR3 amino acids: CASSQEFRQASLLYGYTF. The CDR3 bases are TGTGCCAGCAGCCAAGAATTCCGACAGGCCTCATTACTCTATGGCTACACCTTC. The whole variable domain, remainder taken from reference TRBV14 and TRBJ1-2, is EAGVTQFPSHSVIEKGQTVTLRCDPISGHDNLYWYRRVMGKEIKFLLHFVKESKQDESGMPNNRFLAERTGGTYSTLKVQPAELEDSGVYFCASSQEFRQASLLYGYTFGSGTRLTVV.

V is TRBV19 and J is TRBJ1-2; D might be TRBD1 (6 bases). In germline, CDR1 is LNHDA, CDR2 SQIVND (reference sequence). Trimming took 7 bases from V and 3 from J, leaving 9 bases between them. The length of the CDR3 is 12 residues. The CDR3 sequence: CASTDRYYGYTF. CDR3 in DNA: TGTGCCAGTACCGACAGGTACTATGGCTACACCTTC.

The chain joins TRBV19 to TRBJ2-7, with 7 bases aligning to TRBD2. From germline, CDR1 is LNHDA and CDR2 SQIVND (reference sequence). The junction had 1 base not matched to a gene; V was cut back by 0 bases and J by 5 bases. The CDR3 covers 13 residues. This CDR3 reads CASSIDGGDEQYF. DNA for the CDR3: TGTGCCAGTAGTATAGATGGGGGGGACGAGCAGTACTTC. Variable domain in full (rest from reference TRBV19 and TRBJ2-7): DGGITQSPKYLFRKEGQNVTLSCEQNLNHDAMYWYRQDPGQGLRLIYYSQIVNDFQKGDIAEGYSVSREKKESFPLTVTSAQKNPTAFYLCASSIDGGDEQYFGPGTRLTVT.

This clone has a single count. The J gene is TRBJ2-3, the V gene TRBV29-1, with 11 bases aligning to TRBD1. Losses at the gene ends were 3 bases for V and 3 bases for J; bases not matched to a gene: 5. CDR1 is SQVTM, CDR2 ANQGSEA, per germline. The CDR3 runs to 15 residues. The CDR3: CSVDGTGGRTDTQYF. In DNA form, the CDR3 reads TGCAGCGTTGACGGGACAGGGGGAAGGACAGATACGCAGTATTTT.

The chain joins TRBV9 to TRBJ2-1; TRBD2 agrees at 8 bases. V was clipped by 3 bases and J by 3 bases; unmatched bases: 5. CDR3 length equals 15 residues. Germline V CDR1 and CDR2: SGDLS, YYNGEE. The CDR3 reads CASSDTSGYYNEQFF. Written as DNA, the CDR3 is TGTGCCAGCAGCGATACTAGCGGTTACTACAATGAGCAGTTCTTC. Complete variable domain (other parts from reference TRBV9 and TRBJ2-1): DSGVTQTPKHLITATGQRVTLRCSPRSGDLSVYWYQQSLDQGLQFLIQYYNGEERAKGNILERFSAQQFPDLHSELNLSSLELGDSALYFCASSDTSGYYNEQFFGPGTRLTVL.

J is TRBJ2-7 and V is TRBV27, with TRBD2 matching over 13 bases. Germline V gene data show CDR1 as MNHEY and CDR2 as SMNVEV (reference sequence). The J segment lost 7 bases and the V segment lost 5 bases, leaving 8 bases of the junction unmatched. This CDR3 comprises 15 residues. Here the CDR3 reads CASSPAGTSGVEQYF. The CDR3, as DNA: TGTGCCAGCAGTCCCGCCGGGACTAGCGGGGTAGAGCAGTACTTC.

This chain connects TRBV28 to TRBJ2-3, with D unresolved. This CDR3 is 15 amino acids long. In germline, CDR1 is MDHEN, CDR2 SYDVKM. Trimming removed 1 base at V and 1 base at J, with 9 bases between. CDR3 DNA sequence: TGTGCCAGCAGTTTATTATTACTCGGCACAGATACGCAGTATTTT. It translates to CASSLLLLGTDTQYF.

The genes are TRBV5-1 and TRBJ2-7; 10 nucleotides agree with TRBD1. The V gene end was trimmed by 1 base and the J gene end by 6 bases; junction bases not matched to a gene: 4. The CDR3 loop spans 14 amino acids. Germline V lookup: CDR1 SGHRS, CDR2 YFSETQ. CDR3 nucleotide sequence: TGCGCCAGCAGCTTGCTGGACAGGGGGGGCGAGCAGTACTTC. Translated, it gives CASSLLDRGGEQYF.

The V and J genes are TRBV30 and TRBJ2-5; no definite D call. The CDR3 totals 14 residues. V was pared by 3 bases and J by 5 bases, with 16 bases between. The V gene's germline CDR1 is GTSNPN and CDR2 SVGIG (reference sequence). The CDR3 nucleotides are TGTGCCTGGAGCCCCCCCCCTCTGAGCGAGACCCAGTACTTC. It translates to CAWSPPPLSETQYF.

This chain connects TRBV6-1 to TRBJ1-5, with D unclear. CDR1 and CDR2 from the germline V gene are MNHNS and SASEGT. The CDR3 runs to 14 residues. The V gene lost 2 bases and the J gene lost 4 bases, with 9 bases spanning the gap. CDR3 DNA sequence: TGTGCCAGCAGTGAAAGCGGCTTAAATCAGCCCCAGCATTTT. Encoded protein: CASSESGLNQPQHF.

CDR3 nucleotide sequence: TGTGCCAGCAACCCCGCGGGGTTCGAGCAGTACTTC. This sequence encodes CASNPAGFEQYF. This chain joins TRBV6-1 and TRBJ2-7; D possibly corresponds to TRBD2 (6 bases). V shed 7 bases and J shed 6 bases, with 13 bases lying between them. The CDR3 is 12 amino acids. Germline V gene data show CDR1 as MNHNS and CDR2 as SASEGT.

The chain recombines TRBV2 with TRBJ2-3; D possibly corresponds to TRBD1 (5 bases). This CDR3 is built from 14 residues. V dropped 5 bases and J dropped 2 bases, with 11 bases sitting between them. Looked up from germline, CDR1 is SNHLY and CDR2 is FYNNEI. CDR3: CASSRQGLTDTQYF. CDR3 DNA sequence: TGTGCCAGCAGTCGCCAGGGCCTCACAGATACGCAGTATTTT. The full variable domain, with the rest looked up from reference TRBV2 and TRBJ2-3, is EPEVTQTPSHQVTQMGQEVILRCVPISNHLYFYWYRQILGQKVEFLVSFYNNEISEKSEIFDDQFSVERPDGSNFTLKIRSTKLEDSAMYFCASSRQGLTDTQYFGPGTRLTVL.

V is TRBV27 and J is TRBJ1-5, with TRBD1 matching over 7 bases. The CDR3 consists of 13 residues. Germline-derived CDR1 and CDR2 are MNHEY and SMNVEV (reference sequence). J was trimmed by 7 bases and V by 5 bases; bases with no gene match: 5. The DNA for the CDR3 is TGTGCCAGCAGTGGACAGGTTAGGCAGCCCCAGCATTTT. Residues: CASSGQVRQPQHF.

V and J are TRBV7-9 and TRBJ2-3, with 7 bases fitting TRBD2. Looked up from germline, CDR1 is SEHNR and CDR2 is FQNEAQ (reference sequence). The CDR3 is made up of 15 amino acids. Losses at the gene ends were 3 bases for V and 3 bases for J; bases not matched to a gene: 6. The CDR3 nucleotides are TGTGCCAGCAGCTTGGGCGGGAGCCGAACAGATACGCAGTATTTT. Its protein product is CASSLGGSRTDTQYF.

In nucleotides, the CDR3 is TGTGCCAGCAGCATAAACAGGGCCTCGCGGACCCAGTACTTC. This translates into CASSINRASRTQYF. The rearrangement links TRBV11-3 to TRBJ2-5; the D gene is possibly TRBD1 (6 bases). This CDR3 comprises 14 residues. The germline V gene has CDR1 SGHNT and CDR2 YENEEA. Trimming shortened V by 5 bases and J by 7 bases, and 17 bases separated the two germline ends.

V and J are TRBV28 and TRBJ2-1; D is perhaps TRBD1 (6 bases). The CDR3 is made up of 14 amino acids. Per the germline V gene, CDR1 is MDHEN and CDR2 is SYDVKM. Trimming took 7 bases from V and 14 from J, leaving 24 bases between them. CDR3 protein: CASNDRSHVRVEFF. As DNA, the CDR3 is TGTGCCAGCAATGACAGGTCCCATGTCCGAGTGGAGTTCTTC.

This clone was counted ten times or more. The chain joins TRBV5-1 to TRBJ1-1, with D possibly TRBD1 on 6 matching bases. Deletions cut 0 bases from V and 5 bases from J, with 11 bases between. The length of the CDR3 is 14 residues. Germline CDR1 is SGHRS and CDR2 is YFSETQ. The CDR3 DNA sequence: TGCGCCAGCAGCTTGGGCGGGGGGCGAACTGAAGCTTTCTTT. As protein: CASSLGGGRTEAFF.

This chain connects TRBV5-6 to TRBJ1-2, with D uncertain. V was pared by 3 bases and J by 3 bases, with 6 bases between. Germline V gene lookup returns CDR1 SGHDT and CDR2 YYEEEE. The length of the CDR3 is 12 residues. CDR3: CASSSADYGYTF. In nucleotides, the CDR3 is TGTGCCAGCAGCTCGGCGGACTATGGCTACACCTTC.

This clone was seen a handful of times. This chain links TRBV18 with TRBJ2-6, with 7 bases fitting TRBD1. Germline assignment: CDR1 KGHSH and CDR2 LQKENI. The CDR3 totals 18 residues. The V and J ends lost 1 base and 4 bases, in that order; junction bases with no gene match: 10. The CDR3 here is CASSPQGAGMKGANVLTF. CDR3 bases: TGTGCCAGCTCACCACAGGGGGCCGGAATGAAAGGGGCCAACGTCCTGACTTTC.

The rearrangement joins TRBV18 to TRBJ1-1; no reliable D call. Germline-derived CDR1 and CDR2 are KGHSH and LQKENI. V was cut by 0 bases and J by 2 bases, with 10 bases left in between. The CDR3 is 15 amino acids. The CDR3 loop reads CASSPPRSGNTEAFF. CDR3 DNA sequence: TGTGCCAGCTCACCACCGAGATCGGGTAACACTGAAGCTTTCTTT.

This chain connects TRBV18 to TRBJ2-1, with 8 bases aligning to TRBD2. V dropped 3 bases and J dropped 7; count of bases not matched to a gene: 5. Germline-derived CDR1 and CDR2 are KGHSH and LQKENI. CDR3 size: 14 residues. In DNA form, the CDR3 reads TGTGCCAGCTCACCGGATAGCGGGATGAATGAGCAGTTCTTC. As protein: CASSPDSGMNEQFF.